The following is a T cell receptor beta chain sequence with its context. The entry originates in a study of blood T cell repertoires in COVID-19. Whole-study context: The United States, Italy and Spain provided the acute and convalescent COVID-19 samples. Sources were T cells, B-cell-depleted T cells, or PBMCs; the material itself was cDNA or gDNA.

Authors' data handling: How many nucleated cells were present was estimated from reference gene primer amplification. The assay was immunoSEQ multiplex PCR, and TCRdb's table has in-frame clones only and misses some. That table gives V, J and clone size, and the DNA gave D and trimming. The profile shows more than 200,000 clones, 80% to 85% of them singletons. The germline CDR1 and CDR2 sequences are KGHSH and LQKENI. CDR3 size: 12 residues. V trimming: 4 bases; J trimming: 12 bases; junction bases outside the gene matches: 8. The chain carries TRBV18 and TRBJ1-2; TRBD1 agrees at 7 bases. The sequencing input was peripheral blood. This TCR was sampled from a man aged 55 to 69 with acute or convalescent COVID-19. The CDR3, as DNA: TGTGCCAGCTCACTTACAGGGGATCAGGACACCTTC. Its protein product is CASSLTGDQDTF.